One and the same sample provided the 28 T cell receptor beta chains below, sequenced in a study of identical twins. TCRdb re-called the 5' RACE reads with MiXCR, one entry per CDR3 protein. The table records 690,000 or so distinct CDR3 sequences, approximately 6% of them present only once. Material for sequencing was naive T cells sorted from blood. These receptors all come from a man between 18 and 29 years old in good health.

This clonotype was observed at least ten times. This chain links TRBV12-3 or TRBV12-4 with TRBJ1-5, with 10 bases that match TRBD1. J gave up 7 bases and V 5 bases, and 8 bases lay outside the gene matches. The CDR3 runs to 15 residues. As DNA, the CDR3 is TGTGCCAGCAGTCGACAGGGGGCGAACGGACAGCCCCAGCATTTT. Amino acids: CASSRQGANGQPQHF.

This clonotype was detected many times. The J gene is TRBJ2-1, the V gene TRBV5-1; D remains unclear. Trimming shortened V by 2 bases and J by 7 bases, and 16 bases separated the two germline ends. CDR3 length equals 15 residues. The germline V gene has CDR1 SGHRS and CDR2 YFSETQ. The CDR3 protein is CASSFIEPMVNEQFF. CDR3 nucleotides: TGCGCCAGCAGCTTCATAGAGCCCATGGTGAATGAGCAGTTCTTC.

The chain links TRBV18 to TRBJ2-4; D is perhaps TRBD2 (5 bases). V shed 3 bases and J shed 8 bases, with 17 bases lying between them. Germline CDR1 KGHSH, CDR2 LQKENI. This CDR3 is 15 amino acids long. CDR3 in DNA: TGTGCCAGCTCACCCCCGGGATCCTCGCGGGACATTCAGTACTTC. Protein sequence: CASSPPGSSRDIQYF.

This clonotype was counted at least ten times. J is TRBJ2-1 and V is TRBV9, with TRBD1 identical over 12 bases. Germline V gives CDR1 SGDLS, CDR2 YYNGEE. The ends lost 2 bases at V and 0 bases at J; junction bases unmatched: 9. The CDR3 is 19 amino acids. CDR3 region: CASSVGTGGGWGSYNEQFF. CDR3 bases: TGTGCCAGCAGCGTCGGGACAGGGGGCGGATGGGGCTCCTACAATGAGCAGTTCTTC.

The chain joins TRBV7-9 to TRBJ2-7; D perhaps matches TRBD2 (5 bases). Trimming pared 0 bases from V and 0 bases from J, leaving 12 bases between. CDR1 is SEHNR and CDR2 is FQNEAQ in the germline V gene (reference sequence). CDR3 length: 16 residues. The CDR3 spells CASSLASGGSSYEQYF. The CDR3, as DNA: TGTGCCAGCAGCTTAGCATCAGGAGGAAGCTCCTACGAGCAGTACTTC. Together with reference TRBV7-9 and TRBJ2-7, the CDR3 gives the full variable domain: DTGVSQNPRHKITKRGQNVTFRCDPISEHNRLYWYRQTLGQGPEFLTYFQNEAQLEKSRLLSDRFSAERPKGSFSTLEIQRTEQGDSAMYLCASSLASGGSSYEQYFGPGTRLTVT.

In its sample, this clonotype was seen many times. The V gene is TRBV7-2, the J gene TRBJ2-3; 9 nucleotides agree with TRBD2. The CDR3 has 15 amino acids. V lost 2 bases, J lost 4 bases, and 4 bases stayed unmatched. Germline V gene data show CDR1 as SGHTA and CDR2 as FQGNSA. The chain's CDR3 is CASSLLAGRSDTQYF. The CDR3 region has the DNA TGTGCCAGCAGCTTACTAGCGGGGAGATCAGATACGCAGTATTTT.

The chain carries TRBV12-3 or TRBV12-4 and TRBJ2-4, with TRBD2 matching over 8 bases. There are 18 residues in the CDR3. The J segment lost 0 bases and the V segment lost 3 bases, leaving 10 bases of the junction unmatched. CDR3 region: CASSFGTRHSLAKNIQYF. The CDR3 DNA follows: TGTGCCAGCAGTTTTGGGACTAGACACTCTTTAGCCAAAAACATTCAGTACTTC.

This clonotype occurred a few times. The chain carries TRBV28 and TRBJ2-6; D remains ambiguous. Deletions cut 6 bases from V and 0 bases from J, with 6 bases between. Germline CDR1 is MDHEN and CDR2 is SYDVKM. This CDR3 spans 14 amino acids. The CDR3 protein is CASRDHSGANVLTF. The CDR3 bases are TGTGCCAGCAGGGACCACTCTGGGGCCAACGTCCTGACTTTC.

This clonotype was picked up a small number of times. The chain links TRBV6-2 or TRBV6-3 to TRBJ2-5, with 13 bases fitting TRBD2. The J segment lost 0 bases and the V segment lost 4 bases, leaving 8 bases of the junction unmatched. Germline V gene data show CDR1 as MNHEY and CDR2 as SVGEGT. CDR3 length equals 18 residues. CDR3 nucleotides: TGTGCCAGCAGTTCCGGGACTAGCGGGACTTTGTACCAAGAGACCCAGTACTTC. Translation gives CASSSGTSGTLYQETQYF.

This clonotype turned up a few times. The rearrangement links TRBV12-3 or TRBV12-4 to TRBJ2-5, with 7 positions matching TRBD2. There are 13 residues in the CDR3. Trimming cost V 5 bases and J 5 bases; bases outside gene matches: 5. For the CDR3, the DNA is TGTGCCAGCAGTATGAGCGGGGAGGAGACCCAGTACTTC. It encodes CASSMSGEETQYF.

The sample holds many counts of this clonotype. The chain carries TRBV7-9 and TRBJ2-1, with a weak D call TRBD2 (5 bases). Germline V gene lookup returns CDR1 SEHNR and CDR2 FQNEAQ (reference sequence). The CDR3 contains 14 residues. V was clipped by 2 bases and J by 7 bases, with 12 bases between them. The CDR3 spells CASSLPISGNEQFF. Here the CDR3 DNA reads TGTGCCAGCAGCTTACCGATATCGGGAAATGAGCAGTTCTTC.

At least ten counts were recorded for this clonotype. This chain joins TRBV5-6 and TRBJ2-1, with 14 bases fitting TRBD2. The CDR3 is 18 residues long. Germline V gene data show CDR1 as SGHDT and CDR2 as YYEEEE. V was pared by 4 bases and J by 1 base, with 7 bases of the junction left unmatched. The DNA of the CDR3 is TGTGCCAGCAGCCTAGGACTAGCGGGAGGCCTTTCCTACAATGAGCAGTTCTTC. Translating it yields CASSLGLAGGLSYNEQFF.

V gene TRBV3-1 combines with J gene TRBJ2-1; D might be TRBD2 (5 bases). V was cut by 5 bases and J by 8 bases, with 16 bases left in between. The CDR3 runs 14 residues. Germline CDR1 and CDR2: LGHDT and YNNKEL (reference sequence). The CDR3 region is CASSYSTRAYEQFF. CDR3 bases: TGTGCCAGCAGCTACAGCACTAGAGCTTATGAGCAGTTCTTC.

This sequence joins TRBV5-1 and TRBJ1-6; 7 nucleotides agree with TRBD1. Germline V lookup: CDR1 SGHRS, CDR2 YFSETQ. V gave up 4 bases and J gave up 3 bases; unmatched junction bases: 7. The CDR3 contains 16 residues. This CDR3 reads CASSLAGQNYNSPLHF. The CDR3 nucleotides are TGCGCCAGCAGCCTAGCGGGACAGAACTATAATTCACCCCTCCACTTT.

This clonotype was seen a handful of times. The genes are TRBV12-3 or TRBV12-4 and TRBJ1-5; 9 positions agree with TRBD1. The CDR3 is 14 residues long. V lost 7 bases, J lost 6 bases, and 7 bases stayed unmatched. The CDR3 loop is CASIRQGVAQPQHF. The CDR3, as DNA: TGTGCCAGCATCCGACAGGGGGTGGCTCAGCCCCAGCATTTT.

This clonotype was seen repeatedly, ten times or more. The rearrangement joins TRBV6-1 to TRBJ2-5, with D perhaps TRBD1 (6 bases). The V gene's germline CDR1 is MNHNS and CDR2 SASEGT. This CDR3 is built from 14 residues. V lost 5 bases and J 2 bases, leaving 12 bases between the germline ends. In DNA form, the CDR3 reads TGTGCCAGCAGTAGTTGGACAGATCAAGAGACCCAGTACTTC. This codes for CASSSWTDQETQYF.

This clonotype was detected a few times. The chain links TRBV25-1 to TRBJ2-5, with 8 bases identical to TRBD1. This CDR3 spans 13 amino acids. Looked up from germline, CDR1 is MGHDK and CDR2 is SYGVNS. Trimming cost V 7 bases and J 5 bases; bases outside gene matches: 6. CDR3 residues: CASTDRGRETQYF. The CDR3 nucleotides are TGTGCCAGCACCGACAGGGGTCGGGAGACCCAGTACTTC.

In its sample, this clonotype was seen many times. The V call is TRBV12-3 or TRBV12-4, the J call TRBJ2-7, with 8 bases fitting TRBD2. V gave up 6 bases and J gave up 6 bases; unmatched junction bases: 16. The CDR3 is 16 residues long. In DNA, the CDR3 is TGTGCCAGCAGCTATACCAGCGGGAGCGCAGGTGGCGAGCAGTACGTC. Protein product: CASSYTSGSAGGEQYV.

V usage is TRBV28 and J usage is TRBJ1-6; D remains ambiguous. CDR3 size: 15 residues. The germline CDR1 and CDR2 sequences are MDHEN and SYDVKM. V lost 3 bases, J lost 7 bases, and 13 bases lay in between. CDR3 sequence: CASSFTRELNSPLHF. The CDR3 nucleotides are TGTGCCAGCAGTTTTACCCGGGAACTCAATTCACCCCTCCACTTT. The full variable domain, in which reference TRBV28 and TRBJ1-6 provide the parts outside the CDR3, is DVKVTQSSRYLVKRTGEKVFLECVQDMDHENMFWYRQDPGLGLRLIYFSYDVKMKEKGDIPEGYSVSREKKERFSLILESASTNQTSMYLCASSFTRELNSPLHFGNGTRLTVT.

This clonotype was counted many times. V usage is TRBV11-2 and J usage is TRBJ1-1; 7 nucleotides match TRBD1. Trimming removed 2 bases from V and 2 bases from J; junction bases left unmatched: 5. This CDR3 contains 15 residues. Germline V gene sequence: CDR1 SGHAT, CDR2 FQNNGV. The CDR3 loop reads CASSLRGQTNTEAFF. In DNA form, the CDR3 reads TGTGCCAGCAGCTTACGGGGACAGACAAACACTGAAGCTTTCTTT.

This clonotype was counted a few times. The rearrangement links TRBV6-2 or TRBV6-3 to TRBJ1-5; D is unresolved. CDR1 is MNHEY, CDR2 SVGEGT, per germline. This CDR3 has 15 amino acids. Trimming cost V 6 bases and J 2 bases, with 14 bases left between them. CDR3 in amino acids: CASSQSPYGNQPQHF. The CDR3 coding sequence is TGTGCCAGCAGCCAATCCCCTTACGGCAATCAGCCCCAGCATTTT.

This clonotype was counted a few times. The chain links TRBV7-8 to TRBJ2-6, with D unresolved. This CDR3 is 18 amino acids long. Deletions cut 2 bases from V and 0 bases from J, with 14 bases between. Germline V lookup: CDR1 SGHVS, CDR2 FQNEAQ. CDR3: CASSLWTPLNSGANVLTF. The CDR3 bases are TGTGCCAGCAGCTTATGGACCCCACTTAACTCTGGGGCCAACGTCCTGACTTTC.

This clonotype was counted many times. This chain connects TRBV4-3 to TRBJ1-1; D possibly corresponds to TRBD1 (5 bases). CDR1 and CDR2 (germline): LGHNA, YSLEER. There are 14 residues in the CDR3. V was pared by 1 base and J by 7 bases, with 13 bases between. CDR3: CASSQVRDQGEAFF. In nucleotides, the CDR3 is TGCGCCAGCAGCCAAGTCAGGGATCAAGGTGAAGCTTTCTTT.

This chain joins TRBV13 and TRBJ2-7, with 8 bases matching TRBD1. The V gene end was trimmed by 1 base and the J gene end by 5 bases; junction bases not matched to a gene: 4. The CDR3 contains 14 residues. Germline V gives CDR1 PRHDT, CDR2 FYEKMQ (reference sequence). CDR3 DNA: TGTGCCAGCAGCTTAGCGCAGGGGGCCAACGAGCAGTACGTC. Encoded protein: CASSLAQGANEQYV.

This clonotype was seen ten or more times. V is TRBV28 and J is TRBJ2-7, with D perhaps TRBD2 (6 bases). V lost 5 bases and J 4 bases, leaving 12 bases between the germline ends. The CDR3 extends over 13 amino acids. Germline CDR1 MDHEN, CDR2 SYDVKM. Here the CDR3 DNA reads TGTGCCAGCAGTCCGACTAGTTTGTACGAGCAGTACTTC. It is translated as CASSPTSLYEQYF.

This clonotype was seen more than once but under ten times. The chain carries TRBV20-1 and TRBJ2-5, with 9 nucleotides matching TRBD1. V dropped 5 bases and J dropped 0; count of bases not matched to a gene: 1. Germline CDR1 is DFQATT and CDR2 is SNEGSKA (reference sequence). This CDR3 spans 13 amino acids. The CDR3 bases are TGCAGTGCTGGACAGGGGCACCAAGAGACCCAGTACTTC. It yields the protein CSAGQGHQETQYF.

This clonotype was counted only a few times. This chain joins TRBV7-2 and TRBJ2-2, with a weak D call TRBD2 (6 bases). From germline, CDR1 is SGHTA and CDR2 FQGNSA. V dropped 0 bases and J dropped 2 bases, with 19 bases sitting between them. The CDR3 has 19 amino acids. CDR3: CASSLAVGLGGYNTGELFF. Written as DNA, the CDR3 is TGTGCCAGCAGCTTAGCCGTGGGTTTGGGGGGATATAACACCGGGGAGCTGTTTTTT.

This chain joins TRBV20-1 and TRBJ2-7, with 12 bases matching TRBD1. CDR3 size: 15 residues. J gave up 6 bases and V 2 bases, and 8 bases lay outside the gene matches. Germline lookup yields CDR1 DFQATT and CDR2 SNEGSKA (reference sequence). The CDR3 here is CSARSMGQGALEQYF. The CDR3 coding sequence is TGCAGTGCTAGATCTATGGGACAGGGGGCTCTCGAGCAGTACTTC.